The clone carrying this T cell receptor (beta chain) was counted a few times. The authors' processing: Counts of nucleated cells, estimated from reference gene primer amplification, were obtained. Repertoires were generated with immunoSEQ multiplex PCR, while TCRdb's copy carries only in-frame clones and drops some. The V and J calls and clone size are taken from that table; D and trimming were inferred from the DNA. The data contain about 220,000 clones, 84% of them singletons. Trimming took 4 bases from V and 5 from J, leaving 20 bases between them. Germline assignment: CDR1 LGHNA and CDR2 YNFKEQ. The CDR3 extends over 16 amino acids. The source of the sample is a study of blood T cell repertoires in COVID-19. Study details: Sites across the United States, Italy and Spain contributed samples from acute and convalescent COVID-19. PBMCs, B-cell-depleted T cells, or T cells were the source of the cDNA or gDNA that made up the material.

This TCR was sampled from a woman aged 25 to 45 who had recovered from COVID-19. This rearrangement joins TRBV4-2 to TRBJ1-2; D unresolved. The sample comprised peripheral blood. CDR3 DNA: TGTGCCAGCAGCCCCCAAGGAGCAGAGCCTGGGTATGGCTACACCTTC. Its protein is CASSPQGAEPGYGYTF.